Described below is a single T cell receptor beta chain sequence and its context. Antigen unknown. These data come from a study of OX40 agonist ivuxolimab in advanced cancers. The wider study: An anti-OX40 (CD134) antibody with agonistic activity, ivuxolimab, was administered to patients. Of mixed ages from 23 to 79 and averaging around 60 years, the group was approximately 80% male.

Study findings and constraints: Both CD4+ and CD8+ T cell populations in blood had undergone clonal expansion by week 6 at 0.1 to 3.0 mg/kg.

The CDR3 spans 13 residues. CDR1 SGHAT and CDR2 FQDESV come from the germline V gene (reference sequence). V was clipped by 3 bases and J by 4 bases, with 6 bases between them. TCRdb's table, derived via immunoSEQ multiplex PCR, lists solely in-frame clones and lacks some. This table holds about 86,000 clones, about 90% found once. This material consisted of CD4+ or CD8+ T cells sorted from blood, taken in a trial of the OX40 agonist ivuxolimab. The sequence came from an adult with an advanced solid tumor such as melanoma, head and neck, liver or kidney cancer. This chain uses TRBV11-1 with TRBJ2-2; D is unclear. The CDR3 spells CASSFGATGELFF. The CDR3 DNA reads TGTGCCAGCAGCTTTGGTGCCACCGGGGAGCTGTTTTTT.